Sequencing of this TCR beta chain was carried out in a study of graft-versus-host responses after intestinal transplantation. CDR3 size: 11 residues. Trimming at V came to 5 bases and at J to 15 bases, leaving 6 bases not matched to a gene. The germline CDR1 and CDR2 sequences are MNHEY and SMNVEV (reference sequence). Sequencing used immunoSEQ multiplex PCR; TCRdb keeps in-frame clones, though not all of them. The table lists under 100,000 clones, approximately 90% of them singletons, with approximately 0.4% in the top ten. As concerns this clone: Its target is not known.

The material was unstimulated CD8+ T cells sorted from spleen or lymph node cells, obtained before transplant. The V call is TRBV27, the J call TRBJ2-1; 8 bases fit TRBD1. The sequence came from a human donor who was the organ donor for an intestinal transplant. In DNA, the CDR3 is TGTGCCAGCAGTGATGGACAGGGACGGTTCTTC. Translating it yields CASSDGQGRFF.